One and the same sample provided the 27 T cell receptor beta chains below, sequenced in a study of cytomegalovirus exposure and HLA in healthy donors. Primers included in the PCR were 60 Vbeta and 13 Jbeta primers. Sequencing used immunoSEQ multiplex PCR; TCRdb keeps in-frame clones, though not all of them. Of about 140,000 clones detected, 72% appear once; the ten largest clones hold approximately 4.2%. The sequenced sample was PBMCs. These receptors were collected from a man aged 50 to 59 in good health and CMV-seropositive.

DNA for the CDR3: TGTGCCAGCAGTAACAGGGGGTATAGCAATCAGCCCCAGCATTTT. It yields the protein CASSNRGYSNQPQHF. This chain joins TRBV27 and TRBJ1-5, with TRBD1 matching 8 bases. Germline CDR1 and CDR2: MNHEY and SMNVEV (reference sequence). The CDR3 has 15 amino acids. The J segment lost 0 bases and the V segment lost 5 bases, leaving 3 bases of the junction unmatched.

The V gene is TRBV5-1, the J gene TRBJ1-1; TRBD1 aligns across 8 bases. V gave up 4 bases and J gave up 2 bases; unmatched junction bases: 4. Germline CDR1 SGHRS, CDR2 YFSETQ. The CDR3 has 14 residues. The CDR3 region has the DNA TGCGCCAGCAGCCCAGGGACAGGAAACACTGAAGCTTTCTTT. It specifies CASSPGTGNTEAFF.

This rearrangement joins TRBV10-1 to TRBJ2-3; D unresolved. Germline V gene lookup returns CDR1 WNHNN and CDR2 SYGVQD (reference sequence). Trimming removed 7 bases at V and 6 bases at J, with 14 bases between. This CDR3 is 13 amino acids long. The CDR3 bases are TGCGCCAGCAATGGTAGAAAGTATGATACGCAGTATTTT. Translating gives CASNGRKYDTQYF.

V usage is TRBV7-2 and J usage is TRBJ1-4; TRBD1 aligns across 7 bases. With V trimmed by 1 base and J by 0 bases, 5 bases remained unmatched. This CDR3 spans 17 amino acids. CDR1 is SGHTA and CDR2 is FQGNSA in the germline V gene. The CDR3, as DNA: TGTGCCAGCAGCTTAGGGTACAGGGGCTCAACTAATGAAAAACTGTTTTTT. It codes for CASSLGYRGSTNEKLFF.

CDR3 DNA: TGTGCCAGTACTCTGGACAGTCGGCTGAACACTGAAGCTTTCTTT. Protein: CASTLDSRLNTEAFF. V usage is TRBV19 and J usage is TRBJ1-1; D perhaps matches TRBD1 (6 bases). This CDR3 contains 15 residues. The V end lost 7 bases, the J end lost 0 bases, and 15 bases lay between the germline ends. The germline CDR1 and CDR2 sequences are LNHDA and SQIVND (reference sequence).

Only a few counts were recorded for this clone. The chain carries TRBV27 and TRBJ2-1, with D perhaps TRBD2 (6 bases). With 4 bases removed from V and 7 bases from J, the gap between germline ends came to 17 bases. The CDR3 is 15 residues long. The germline V gene encodes CDR1 MNHEY and CDR2 SMNVEV (reference sequence). DNA of the CDR3: TGTGCCAGCAGTTCGAGTGCGGGAACGTATAATGAGCAGTTCTTC. Translation gives CASSSSAGTYNEQFF.

This clone has ten or more counts. This chain links TRBV11-3 with TRBJ1-1; perhaps TRBD1 as D (5 bases). The V gene's germline CDR1 is SGHNT and CDR2 YENEEA. This CDR3 is 15 amino acids long. The germline V and J ends were trimmed by 0 bases and 1 base, with 9 bases remaining between them. CDR3 protein: CASSLDPQANTEAFF. The CDR3 DNA reads as TGTGCCAGCAGCTTAGATCCACAGGCGAACACTGAAGCTTTCTTT.

V usage is TRBV18 and J usage is TRBJ1-2; TRBD1 agrees at 7 bases. Germline V gene data show CDR1 as KGHSH and CDR2 as LQKENI. V was clipped by 3 bases and J by 4 bases; unmatched bases: 5. The CDR3 extends over 14 amino acids. The CDR3 nucleotides read TGTGCCAGCTCACCGGGGGACAGTAGCTATGGCTACACCTTC. Translation: CASSPGDSSYGYTF.

This clone was detected once. The chain joins TRBV4-2 to TRBJ2-2; D might be TRBD2 (6 bases). CDR3 length equals 16 residues. The V end lost 1 base, the J end lost 0 bases, and 9 bases lay between the germline ends. Germline lookup yields CDR1 LGHNA and CDR2 YNFKEQ. The DNA of the CDR3 is TGTGCCAGCAGCCAAGCCGGGGGATCGAACACCGGGGAGCTGTTTTTT. Translation gives CASSQAGGSNTGELFF.

The chain has TRBV27 and TRBJ2-3, with unresolved D. Trimming stripped 6 bases from V and 0 bases from J, with 13 bases between. Germline values: CDR1 MNHEY, CDR2 SMNVEV (reference sequence). CDR3 length: 15 amino acids. The chain's CDR3 is CASRPRGVSTDTQYF. The CDR3 coding sequence is TGTGCCAGCAGACCTCGAGGAGTTAGCACAGATACGCAGTATTTT.

Only a few counts were recorded for this clone. The rearrangement uses TRBV5-1 and TRBJ1-1; 8 positions match TRBD1. V trimming: 0 bases; J trimming: 0 bases; junction bases outside the gene matches: 10. The CDR3 length is 18 residues. Germline loops: CDR1 SGHRS, CDR2 YFSETQ. The chain's CDR3 is CASSLGGWGRGLNTEAFF. CDR3 nucleotide sequence: TGCGCCAGCAGCTTGGGAGGGTGGGGCAGGGGGCTGAACACTGAAGCTTTCTTT.

V and J are TRBV9 and TRBJ2-2; TRBD2 matches at 12 bases. The CDR3 sequence is 15 residues long. Germline trimming cut 3 bases from V and 7 bases from J; bases unmatched to any gene: 4. Germline CDR1 reads SGDLS; CDR2 reads YYNGEE. The CDR3 region is CASSARLAGDGELFF. Written as DNA, the CDR3 is TGTGCCAGCAGCGCCCGACTAGCGGGGGACGGGGAGCTGTTTTTT.

This chain connects TRBV6-5 to TRBJ2-2; D is perhaps TRBD2 (6 bases). The CDR3 runs 16 residues. The V gene lost 0 bases and the J gene lost 5 bases, with 13 bases spanning the gap. Germline CDR1 and CDR2: MNHEY and SVGAGI. CDR3 loop: CASSYSRRGITGELFF. The CDR3 coding sequence is TGTGCCAGCAGTTACTCGAGGAGGGGAATAACCGGGGAGCTGTTTTTT.

This clone was observed a single time. The chain employs TRBV4-2 and TRBJ2-7; weak D call: TRBD2 (5 bases). Trimming removed 4 bases from V and 6 bases from J, with 13 bases in between. The germline CDR1 and CDR2 sequences are LGHNA and YNFKEQ. The CDR3 loop spans 13 amino acids. CDR3: CASSRPREGEQYF. The CDR3, as DNA: TGTGCCAGCAGCCGCCCCCGGGAAGGCGAGCAGTACTTC.

The chain combines TRBV10-3 with TRBJ2-7; TRBD1 aligns across 9 bases. This CDR3 region has 13 residues. The germline gives CDR1 ENHRY, CDR2 SYGVKD. The trim removed 7 bases at V and 6 bases at J, leaving 7 bases unmatched. CDR3 nucleotide sequence: TGTGCCATCAAGGGACAGGGTGCTCCCGAGCAGTACTTC. Encoded protein: CAIKGQGAPEQYF.

J is TRBJ2-5 and V is TRBV7-9; D perhaps matches TRBD1 (6 bases). Germline CDR1 SEHNR, CDR2 FQNEAQ (reference sequence). The germline V and J ends were trimmed by 5 bases and 3 bases, with 10 bases remaining between them. This CDR3 region has 13 residues. CDR3 region: CASSTRTEETQYF. As DNA, the CDR3 is TGTGCCAGCAGCACCCGGACAGAAGAGACCCAGTACTTC.

V is TRBV4-1 and J is TRBJ2-7; D is perhaps TRBD1 (5 bases). The CDR3 runs to 13 residues. The germline V gene encodes CDR1 MGHRA and CDR2 YSYEKL. The V gene lost 4 bases and the J gene lost 5 bases, with 12 bases spanning the gap. CDR3 sequence reads: CASSRQGLDEQYF. The CDR3 nucleotides read TGCGCCAGCAGCCGTCAGGGCCTTGACGAGCAGTACTTC.

The gene calls are TRBV6-5 and TRBJ1-4; 9 bases match TRBD1. Germline V gives CDR1 MNHEY, CDR2 SVGAGI. The CDR3 consists of 15 residues. V lost 6 bases, J lost 7 bases, and 9 bases stayed unmatched. CDR3 amino acids: CASRALGQGSEKLFF. The CDR3 DNA reads as TGTGCCAGCAGAGCCCTGGGACAGGGTAGTGAAAAACTGTTTTTT.

The rearrangement links TRBV7-6 to TRBJ1-1, with D maybe TRBD1 (5 bases). The CDR3 spans 15 residues. Germline V gene sequence: CDR1 SGHVS, CDR2 FNYEAQ. Deletions cut 4 bases from V and 3 bases from J, with 15 bases between. The DNA for the CDR3 is TGTGCCAGCAGCTCCCGCGGGGGGAGGGACACTGAAGCTTTCTTT. It encodes CASSSRGGRDTEAFF.

The rearrangement links TRBV19 to TRBJ2-3; D ambiguous. This CDR3 has 15 amino acids. V was trimmed by 5 bases and J by 1 base, leaving 13 bases between them. CDR1 LNHDA and CDR2 SQIVND come from the germline V gene (reference sequence). CDR3 bases: TGTGCCAGTAGTCTTCGCTTAGCAGGCACAGATACGCAGTATTTT. Translation: CASSLRLAGTDTQYF.

The chain links TRBV19 to TRBJ2-2; 7 bases fit TRBD2. V lost 1 base to trimming and J lost 1 base; unmatched junction nucleotides: 0. Germline values: CDR1 LNHDA, CDR2 SQIVND (reference sequence). This CDR3 spans 15 amino acids. CDR3 sequence reads: CASSIASGNTGELFF. CDR3 sequence (DNA): TGTGCCAGTAGTATAGCTAGCGGGAACACCGGGGAGCTGTTTTTT.

The gene calls are TRBV7-6 and TRBJ1-6, with TRBD1 matching 9 bases. This CDR3 has 15 amino acids. J lost 9 bases, V lost 5 bases, and 8 bases had no gene match. Germline V gives CDR1 SGHVS, CDR2 FNYEAQ. The CDR3 DNA reads as TGTGCCAGCAGCCCTCGGACAGGGGACGTTTCACCCCTCCACTTT. Its protein is CASSPRTGDVSPLHF.

V usage is TRBV7-9 and J usage is TRBJ1-2; 7 nucleotides line up with TRBD1. CDR1 is SEHNR and CDR2 is FQNEAQ in the germline V gene (reference sequence). The ends lost 5 bases at V and 2 bases at J; junction bases unmatched: 11. The CDR3 sequence is 16 residues long. Here the CDR3 DNA reads TGTGCCAGCAGCGATTACCTTGGAGGGGGCAACTATGGCTACACCTTC. This translates into CASSDYLGGGNYGYTF.

The rearrangement uses TRBV10-3 and TRBJ2-2; 9 nucleotides match TRBD1. There are 15 residues in the CDR3. Germline CDR1 ENHRY, CDR2 SYGVKD. J gave up 4 bases and V 6 bases, and 6 bases lay outside the gene matches. The CDR3 sequence is CAIRPGQGSTGELFF. CDR3 coding DNA: TGTGCCATCAGGCCGGGACAGGGAAGCACCGGGGAGCTGTTTTTT.

V and J are TRBV14 and TRBJ2-3; 9 nucleotides line up with TRBD2. Germline V gives CDR1 SGHDN, CDR2 FVKESK. The V segment lost 2 bases and the J segment 5 bases; nucleotides outside the gene matches: 8. The length of the CDR3 is 16 residues. CDR3 region: CASSQWGGGAQDTQYF. The CDR3 DNA sequence: TGTGCCAGCAGCCAATGGGGCGGGGGGGCACAAGATACGCAGTATTTT.

The genes are TRBV11-2 and TRBJ2-1; D possibly corresponds to TRBD1 (5 bases). V was cut by 3 bases and J by 0 bases, with 9 bases left in between. Germline V CDR1 and CDR2: SGHAT, FQNNGV. CDR3 length: 15 amino acids. As DNA, the CDR3 is TGTGCCAGCAGCTTTAGGGGAAGCTCCTACAATGAGCAGTTCTTC. Translation gives CASSFRGSSYNEQFF.

The chain's CDR3 is CASSPSGGGSTDTQYF. The CDR3 DNA sequence: TGTGCCAGCAGCCCGTCAGGAGGGGGCTCCACAGATACGCAGTATTTT. This chain uses TRBV4-2 with TRBJ2-3, with a weak D call TRBD1 (7 bases). The V end lost 4 bases, the J end lost 2 bases, and 16 bases lay between the germline ends. Per the germline V gene, CDR1 is LGHNA and CDR2 is YNFKEQ. CDR3 length equals 16 residues.